One T cell receptor beta chain is described in this entry. The trim removed 6 bases at V and 5 bases at J, leaving 8 bases unmatched. This CDR3 comprises 15 residues. Germline V gives CDR1 SNHLY, CDR2 FYNNEI. The data were taken from a study of glioma-infiltrating T cells after dendritic cell vaccination. Turning to the study itself: Between about 2003 and 2013, patients got autologous tumor lysate-pulsed dendritic cell vaccines. Monocyte-derived dendritic cells, cultured 6 to 8 days with IL-4 and GM-CSF, were pulsed with autologous tumor lysate.

The primer mix had 60 V beta and 13 J beta primers. Assay: immunoSEQ multiplex PCR; the TCRdb copy retains only in-frame clones and omits some. The data show under 130,000 clones, 81% seen once. The chain couples TRBV2 to TRBJ1-1, with TRBD1 identical over 11 bases. This TCR derives from a human donor with glioblastoma. The sample here was blood, taken before dendritic cell vaccination. CDR3 DNA: TGTGCCAGCAGCCGGGACAGGGGGTTCCAAACTGAAGCTTTCTTT. It codes for CASSRDRGFQTEAFF.